Given below is one T cell receptor (beta chain) in context. This entry belongs to a study of Tregs in tolerant kidney transplant recipients. Repertoires were generated with immunoSEQ multiplex PCR, while TCRdb's copy carries only in-frame clones and drops some. The sample lists 110,000 or so clones, nearly 90% occurring once. The CDR3 has 15 residues. Trimming removed 4 bases from V and 4 bases from J; junction bases left unmatched: 7. Per the germline V gene, CDR1 is LNHNV and CDR2 is YYDKDF (reference sequence). The source of this sequence is a human donor who received a combined kidney and bone marrow transplant. This chain joins TRBV15 and TRBJ1-1; 9 bases agree with TRBD1. The starting material was CD4+ T cells from blood, obtained before the transplant. The CDR3 nucleotides are TGTGCCACCAGCAAACCGGGACAGGGTTTCACTGAAGCTTTCTTT. Protein sequence: CATSKPGQGFTEAFF.